Below are 27 T cell receptor beta chains sequenced from a single sample in a study of vaccination effects on CD4 cells after COVID-19. Antigens of these TCRs are unknown. Before sequencing took place, the ViraFEST assay used viral peptide pools to expand antigen-specific CD4+ T cells. Scientists isolated CD4+ T cells after a roughly ten-day culture period ended. The vaccine recipients had no prior SARS-CoV-2 infection, with negative nucleocapsid antibodies. Libraries were prepared by immunoSEQ multiplex PCR; TCRdb keeps only in-frame clonotypes and omits some of them. Here the sample spans about 43,000 clones, roughly 72% being singletons. The sequencing here drew on CD4+ T cells from PBMCs cultured with SARS-CoV-2 spike peptides, taken before COVID-19 vaccination. All receptors come from a human donor who received a COVID-19 vaccine.

The chain joins TRBV5-1 to TRBJ2-2; D might be TRBD2 (7 bases). Per the germline V gene, CDR1 is SGHRS and CDR2 is YFSETQ. This CDR3 region has 15 residues. The V gene lost 1 base and the J gene lost 5 bases, with 12 bases spanning the gap. The CDR3 protein is CASSLRGAETGELFF. The DNA of the CDR3 is TGCGCCAGCAGCTTGCGGGGGGCCGAAACCGGGGAGCTGTTTTTT. Looking up the rest from reference TRBV5-1 and TRBJ2-2 gives the full variable domain: KAGVTQTPRYLIKTRGQQVTLSCSPISGHRSVSWYQQTPGQGLQFLFEYFSETQRNKGNFPGRFSGRQFSNSRSEMNVSTLELGDSALYLCASSLRGAETGELFFGEGSRLTVL.

The CDR3: CASKSGTGFYEQYV. In DNA form, the CDR3 reads TGTGCCAGCAAGTCGGGGACTGGGTTCTACGAGCAGTACGTC. The genes are TRBV2 and TRBJ2-7; tentatively, D is TRBD2 (6 bases). Trimming left V 7 bases short and J 3 bases short, with 16 bases between. The CDR3 contains 14 residues. CDR1 and CDR2 from the germline V gene are SNHLY and FYNNEI.

The gene calls are TRBV5-1 and TRBJ1-2, with D maybe TRBD1 (5 bases). Trimming took off 4 bases at V and 10 bases at J, with 23 bases between the two ends. CDR1 is SGHRS and CDR2 is YFSETQ in the germline V gene. This CDR3 comprises 15 residues. This CDR3 is CASSLESGARGDYTF. The CDR3 DNA reads TGCGCCAGCAGCCTGGAATCCGGGGCCCGGGGAGACTACACCTTC. The complete variable domain, with remaining parts taken from reference TRBV5-1 and TRBJ1-2, reads KAGVTQTPRYLIKTRGQQVTLSCSPISGHRSVSWYQQTPGQGLQFLFEYFSETQRNKGNFPGRFSGRQFSNSRSEMNVSTLELGDSALYLCASSLESGARGDYTFGSGTRLTVV.

This chain links TRBV4-2 with TRBJ1-5; tentatively, D is TRBD1 (5 bases). Germline values: CDR1 LGHNA, CDR2 YNFKEQ. The CDR3 is made up of 14 amino acids. V was trimmed by 4 bases and J by 6 bases, leaving 13 bases between them. CDR3 sequence reads: CASSPREGTQPQHF. In DNA, the CDR3 is TGTGCCAGCAGCCCCAGGGAGGGAACTCAGCCCCAGCATTTT.

This clone was observed a handful of times. V usage is TRBV12-5 and J usage is TRBJ2-2; D may be TRBD2 (6 bases). Trimming shortened V by 5 bases and J by 0 bases, and 16 bases separated the two germline ends. The CDR3 is 17 amino acids. Germline CDR1 is LGHNT and CDR2 is FRNRAP. CDR3 DNA sequence: TGTGCTAGTGGTACCATCCGGGGCGGGACGAACACCGGGGAGCTGTTTTTT. Its translation: CASGTIRGGTNTGELFF.

This clone was seen only once. The rearrangement uses TRBV14 and TRBJ2-5; no clear D. Trimming took 5 bases from V and 0 from J, leaving 13 bases between them. CDR1 SGHDN and CDR2 FVKESK come from the germline V gene. This CDR3 comprises 15 residues. The CDR3 region has the DNA TGTGCCAGCAGCTGGGGTGGAGTCCACCAAGAGACCCAGTACTTC. As protein: CASSWGGVHQETQYF.

This chain uses TRBV18 with TRBJ1-5; 10 bases line up with TRBD1. In germline, CDR1 is KGHSH, CDR2 LQKENI. J was trimmed by 3 bases and V by 5 bases; bases with no gene match: 7. This CDR3 spans 16 amino acids. In nucleotides, the CDR3 is TGTGCCAGCTCAGATGGACAGGGGGTATACAATCAGCCCCAGCATTTT. Residues: CASSDGQGVYNQPQHF.

The rearrangement joins TRBV6-1 to TRBJ1-1; possibly TRBD1 for D (5 bases). The V end was cut by 4 bases, the J end by 0 bases, with 21 bases between. The CDR3 has 18 amino acids. Germline V gene lookup returns CDR1 MNHNS and CDR2 SASEGT. DNA for the CDR3: TGTGCCAGCAGTGGCCTAACAGGACAAAGGAACATGAACACTGAAGCTTTCTTT. This sequence encodes CASSGLTGQRNMNTEAFF.

This chain connects TRBV19 to TRBJ1-5; a possible D gene is TRBD1 (6 bases). The V end was cut by 9 bases, the J end by 4 bases, with 19 bases between. CDR1 and CDR2 (germline): LNHDA, SQIVND (reference sequence). CDR3 length: 15 residues. The CDR3 protein is CASTPRTAPNQPQHF. The CDR3, as DNA: TGTGCCAGCACACCGCGGACAGCTCCAAATCAGCCCCAGCATTTT.

V and J are TRBV10-3 and TRBJ1-1; a weak D match, TRBD1 (5 bases). The length of the CDR3 is 15 residues. The V end was cut by 6 bases, the J end by 1 base, with 15 bases between. Germline CDR1 is ENHRY and CDR2 is SYGVKD. The CDR3 reads CAIRGDGPQNTEAFF. CDR3 sequence (DNA): TGTGCCATCAGGGGGGACGGTCCGCAGAACACTGAAGCTTTCTTT.

The rearrangement joins TRBV18 to TRBJ1-5; D is possibly TRBD1 (5 bases). From germline, CDR1 is KGHSH and CDR2 LQKENI. The CDR3 is 14 residues long. V lost 5 bases, J lost 10 bases, and 18 bases lay in between. CDR3 amino acids: CASSEPGRTRPQHF. DNA for the CDR3: TGTGCCAGCTCAGAACCGGGACGTACTCGTCCCCAGCATTTT.

J is TRBJ2-1 and V is TRBV9, with D perhaps TRBD2 (6 bases). This CDR3 is 13 amino acids long. Germline assignment: CDR1 SGDLS and CDR2 YYNGEE. V lost 4 bases and J lost 4, with 9 bases in between. CDR3 nucleotide sequence: TGTGCCAGCAGCTATGGGACTTACAATGAGCAGTTCTTC. The encoded protein is CASSYGTYNEQFF.

The chain recombines TRBV9 with TRBJ1-6; D might be TRBD1 (5 bases). Per germline, CDR1 SGDLS and CDR2 YYNGEE. Trimming pared 3 bases from V and 4 bases from J, leaving 17 bases between. The CDR3 runs 17 residues. CDR3 amino acids: CASSGDSAERYNSPLHF. The DNA for the CDR3 is TGTGCCAGCAGCGGGGACTCGGCAGAGAGGTATAATTCACCCCTCCACTTT.

The chain joins TRBV2 to TRBJ2-1; D may be TRBD1 (7 bases). Trimming shortened V by 6 bases and J by 8 bases, and 17 bases separated the two germline ends. Germline-derived CDR1 and CDR2 are SNHLY and FYNNEI. The CDR3 extends over 14 amino acids. The CDR3 DNA sequence: TGTGCCAGCAGCCGAAATCAGGGGGGCGATGAGCAGTTCTTC. Protein product: CASSRNQGGDEQFF.

The V and J genes are TRBV30 and TRBJ2-1; no definite D call. Trimming left V 2 bases short and J 5 bases short, with 10 bases between. Per the germline V gene, CDR1 is GTSNPN and CDR2 is SVGIG (reference sequence). This CDR3 comprises 13 residues. Written as DNA, the CDR3 is TGTGCCTGGAGTATCACAGCCAACAATGAGCAGTTCTTC. Its protein is CAWSITANNEQFF.

The V gene is TRBV4-3, the J gene TRBJ1-2; the D gene is possibly TRBD1 (6 bases). CDR1 LGHNA and CDR2 YSLEER come from the germline V gene. With 4 bases removed from V and 3 bases from J, the gap between germline ends came to 15 bases. This CDR3 has 15 residues. The CDR3 DNA reads as TGCGCCAGCAGCCCGCTCGGGGGGCTAGACTATGGCTACACCTTC. Translation gives CASSPLGGLDYGYTF.

This clone came up once. The gene calls are TRBV6-6 and TRBJ2-5; 11 positions agree with TRBD2. Germline loops: CDR1 MNHNY, CDR2 SVGAGI (reference sequence). The CDR3 loop spans 16 amino acids. The ends lost 5 bases at V and 2 bases at J; junction bases unmatched: 7. CDR3 nucleotide sequence: TGTGCCAGCAGTCCCGTGACTAGCGGGGCTCAAGAGACCCAGTACTTC. It specifies CASSPVTSGAQETQYF.

The J gene is TRBJ2-5, the V gene TRBV9; 7 bases are a match to TRBD1. Germline V gene sequence: CDR1 SGDLS, CDR2 YYNGEE. J gave up 2 bases and V 4 bases, and 2 bases lay outside the gene matches. The length of the CDR3 is 13 residues. The CDR3 region has the DNA TGTGCCAGCAGCACGGGACAGCAAGAGACCCAGTACTTC. This gives the protein CASSTGQQETQYF.

The chain joins TRBV5-8 to TRBJ2-3; D ambiguous. Trimming removed 7 bases from V and 0 bases from J, with 18 bases in between. The CDR3 runs 16 residues. Germline CDR1 is SGHTS and CDR2 is YDEGEE. The DNA of the CDR3 is TGTGCCAGCCCCTTTCCCCCGGGTATAAGCACAGATACGCAGTATTTT. Its protein product is CASPFPPGISTDTQYF. The whole variable domain, filled in from reference TRBV5-8 and TRBJ2-3, reads EAGVTQSPTHLIKTRGQQATLRCSPISGHTSVYWYQQALGLGLQFLLWYDEGEERNRGNFPPRFSGRQFPNYSSELNVNALELEDSALYLCASPFPPGISTDTQYFGPGTRLTVL.

The chain is built from TRBV7-3 and TRBJ2-1; TRBD1 aligns across 7 bases. J lost 4 bases, V lost 5 bases, and 11 bases had no gene match. Germline CDR1 is SGHTA and CDR2 is FQGTGA. The CDR3 covers 16 residues. CDR3 in DNA: TGTGCCAGCAGCCTTTTCCCGGGACAGAGATACAATGAGCAGTTCTTC. Encoded protein: CASSLFPGQRYNEQFF.

The chain carries TRBV7-2 and TRBJ2-1, with TRBD2 matching over 7 bases. The trim removed 2 bases at V and 9 bases at J, leaving 10 bases unmatched. CDR1 is SGHTA and CDR2 is FQGNSA in the germline V gene. There are 15 residues in the CDR3. The CDR3 nucleotides read TGTGCCAGCAGCTTATGGGCGGGGGAAGGTTTTGAGCAGTTCTTC. It is translated as CASSLWAGEGFEQFF. The variable domain in full, completed from reference TRBV7-2 and TRBJ2-1, reads GAGVSQSPSNKVTEKGKDVELRCDPISGHTALYWYRQSLGQGLEFLIYFQGNSAPDKSGLPSDRFSAERTGGSVSTLTIQRTQQEDSAVYLCASSLWAGEGFEQFFGPGTRLTVL.

This chain joins TRBV5-6 and TRBJ1-1, with D possibly TRBD1 on 6 matching bases. V was clipped by 4 bases and J by 0 bases, with 19 bases between them. The CDR3 consists of 17 residues. In germline, CDR1 is SGHDT, CDR2 YYEEEE. The CDR3 sequence: CASSQYREVWMNTEAFF. The DNA of the CDR3 is TGTGCCAGCAGCCAATACAGGGAGGTGTGGATGAACACTGAAGCTTTCTTT.

The CDR3 reads CASSTITTDPQETQYF. DNA for the CDR3: TGTGCCAGCAGCACGATAACGACGGACCCACAAGAGACCCAGTACTTC. The V and J genes are TRBV5-6 and TRBJ2-5; D not resolved. This CDR3 has 16 amino acids. The V and J ends lost 4 bases and 2 bases respectively, with 18 bases between them. Looked up from germline, CDR1 is SGHDT and CDR2 is YYEEEE.

The J gene is TRBJ1-5, the V gene TRBV27; possibly TRBD1 for D (5 bases). The CDR3 loop spans 13 amino acids. Germline V gene sequence: CDR1 MNHEY, CDR2 SMNVEV (reference sequence). V was pared by 11 bases and J by 6 bases, with 17 bases between. CDR3 in amino acids: CAVGRSGRQPQHF. The CDR3 DNA follows: TGTGCCGTCGGACGGTCAGGGCGTCAGCCCCAGCATTTT.

This clone was seen a few times. J is TRBJ1-3 and V is TRBV19, with 7 bases lining up with TRBD1. In germline, CDR1 is LNHDA, CDR2 SQIVND (reference sequence). This CDR3 region has 14 residues. Germline trimming cut 8 bases from V and 5 bases from J; bases unmatched to any gene: 9. CDR3 amino acids: CASRATGYRNTIYF. The CDR3 nucleotides read TGTGCCAGTCGGGCGACAGGGTACAGAAACACCATATATTTT.

This chain connects TRBV12-3 or TRBV12-4 to TRBJ2-2; unclear D gene. The CDR3 is made up of 11 amino acids. Trimming took 6 bases from V and 7 from J, leaving 6 bases between them. Here the CDR3 reads CASRLNGELFF. For the CDR3, the DNA is TGTGCCAGCAGATTAAACGGGGAGCTGTTTTTT.

The chain uses TRBV7-2 and TRBJ2-1; the match to TRBD2 covers 10 bases. With V trimmed by 3 bases and J by 9 bases, 11 bases remained unmatched. Germline V CDR1 and CDR2: SGHTA, FQGNSA. CDR3 length: 16 residues. As DNA, the CDR3 is TGTGCCAGCAGCTTGCGTGGGAAGCGGGGGGGCCTTGAGCAGTTCTTC. Amino acids: CASSLRGKRGGLEQFF.